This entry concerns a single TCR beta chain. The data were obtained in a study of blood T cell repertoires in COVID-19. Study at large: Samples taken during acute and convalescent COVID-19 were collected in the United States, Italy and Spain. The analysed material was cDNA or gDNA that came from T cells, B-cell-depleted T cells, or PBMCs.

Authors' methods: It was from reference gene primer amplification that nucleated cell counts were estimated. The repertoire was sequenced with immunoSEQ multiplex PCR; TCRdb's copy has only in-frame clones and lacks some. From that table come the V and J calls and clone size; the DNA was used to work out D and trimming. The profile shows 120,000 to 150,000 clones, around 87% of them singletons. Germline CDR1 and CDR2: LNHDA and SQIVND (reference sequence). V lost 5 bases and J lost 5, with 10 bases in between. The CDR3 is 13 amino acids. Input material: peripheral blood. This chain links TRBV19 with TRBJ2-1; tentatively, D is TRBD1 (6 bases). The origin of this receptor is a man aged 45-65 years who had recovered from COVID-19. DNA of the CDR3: TGTGCCAGTAGTCCAGGACAGAACAATGAGCAGTTCTTC. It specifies CASSPGQNNEQFF.